Each of the 21 T cell receptor beta chains below was sequenced from the same sample in a study of CD8 T cells in Susac syndrome (dated by TCRdb to between 2019 and 2020). The library was produced with the immunoSEQ multiplex PCR assay. RNA was extracted using the RNeasy kit, and about 0.45 to 1 ug of the RNA was reverse transcribed with random hexamers. The public reads were reanalyzed by TCRdb: fastp trimming at Q25, MiXCR alignment, in-frame beta chains only. CDR3 protein duplicates are merged, each entry listing the most common genes and DNA. A total of roughly 160,000 distinct CDR3 sequences appear in this sample, more than 95% of them only once. The top ten clones comprise around 0.12% of the sample. Specimen: CD4+ T cells from PBMCs. The receptors were sampled from a human donor with Susac syndrome.

The rearrangement links TRBV29-1 to TRBJ2-1; TRBD2 might be the D (5 bases). The germline V gene encodes CDR1 SQVTM and CDR2 ANQGSEA. Deletions cut 3 bases from V and 6 bases from J, with 9 bases between. CDR3 length: 12 amino acids. The CDR3 DNA sequence: TGCAGCGTTGAGAGGGTCTCCAATGAGCAGTTCTTC. Amino acids: CSVERVSNEQFF.

The chain joins TRBV5-6 to TRBJ1-6; TRBD1 is a possible D gene (6 bases). Trimming left V 4 bases short and J 6 bases short, with 20 bases between. This CDR3 is 17 amino acids long. Germline V CDR1 and CDR2: SGHDT, YYEEEE. The CDR3 DNA reads as TGTGCCAGCAGCCCTGGGGCACAGGGTAGGGGTAATTCACCCCTCCACTTT. As protein: CASSPGAQGRGNSPLHF. Full variable domain (missing parts from reference TRBV5-6 and TRBJ1-6): DAGVTQSPTHLIKTRGQQVTLRCSPKSGHDTVSWYQQALGQGPQFIFQYYEEEERQRGNFPDRFSGHQFPNYSSELNVNALLLGDSALYLCASSPGAQGRGNSPLHFGNGTRLTVT.

This sequence joins TRBV12-3 or TRBV12-4 and TRBJ1-2; D is possibly TRBD1 (5 bases). CDR3 length: 15 residues. V gave up 6 bases and J gave up 0 bases, with 14 bases separating them. The chain's CDR3 is CASRQAGTSNYGYTF. CDR3 nucleotide sequence: TGTGCCAGCAGACAGGCGGGGACGTCTAACTATGGCTACACCTTC.

This clonotype was detected only once. The rearrangement links TRBV29-1 to TRBJ2-5; D is uncertain. Germline lookup yields CDR1 SQVTM and CDR2 ANQGSEA. The V gene lost 7 bases and the J gene lost 5 bases, with 17 bases spanning the gap. The CDR3 is 13 amino acids. In DNA, the CDR3 is TGCAGCGGCCTAGGGCCCTCCGGGGAGACCCAGTACTTC. It specifies CSGLGPSGETQYF.

This sequence joins TRBV11-2 and TRBJ2-1, with 9 bases that match TRBD2. This CDR3 is built from 19 residues. V was clipped by 6 bases and J by 2 bases; unmatched bases: 17. Germline-derived CDR1 and CDR2 are SGHAT and FQNNGV. The CDR3 reads CASRPSLMLGGRAYNEQFF. CDR3 sequence (DNA): TGTGCCAGCAGACCCAGCTTGATGTTAGGCGGGAGGGCCTACAATGAGCAGTTCTTC.

The CDR3 loop is CSASKDRGEKLFF. CDR3 bases: TGCAGTGCTAGTAAGGACAGGGGAGAAAAACTGTTTTTT. The chain is built from TRBV20-1 and TRBJ1-4; 9 bases line up with TRBD1. Looked up from germline, CDR1 is DFQATT and CDR2 is SNEGSKA (reference sequence). Trimming took 3 bases from V and 8 from J; bases not matched to a gene: 4. The CDR3 totals 13 residues.

The rearrangement joins TRBV7-9 to TRBJ2-7, with D unresolved. The CDR3 is 15 amino acids. Germline V gives CDR1 SEHNR, CDR2 FQNEAQ (reference sequence). V gave up 5 bases and J gave up 1 base, with 15 bases separating them. CDR3 nucleotide sequence: TGTGCCAGCAGCCCAGGTTTGGCCCTATCCTACGAGCAGTACGTC. Protein: CASSPGLALSYEQYV.

The chain recombines TRBV29-1 with TRBJ1-5; D remains unclear. Germline V gene lookup returns CDR1 SQVTM and CDR2 ANQGSEA. This CDR3 region has 12 residues. The V and J ends lost 4 bases and 0 bases respectively, with 4 bases between them. CDR3 in amino acids: CSVALSNQPQHF. DNA of the CDR3: TGCAGCGTTGCACTTAGCAATCAGCCCCAGCATTTT. Based on the CDR3 plus reference TRBV29-1 and TRBJ1-5, the full variable domain is SAVISQKPSRDICQRGTSLTIQCQVDSQVTMMFWYRQQPGQSLTLIATANQGSEATYESGFVIDKFPISRPNLTFSTLTVSNMSPEDSSIYLCSVALSNQPQHFGDGTRLSIL.

This sequence joins TRBV9 and TRBJ2-2; perhaps TRBD2 as D (5 bases). Trimming removed 0 bases from V and 4 bases from J, with 7 bases in between. CDR1 is SGDLS, CDR2 YYNGEE, per germline. This CDR3 contains 14 residues. The CDR3 here is CASSVVAGTGELFF. The CDR3 DNA sequence: TGTGCCAGCAGCGTAGTTGCGGGCACCGGGGAGCTGTTTTTT.

The sample holds one count of this clonotype. The V gene is TRBV4-3, the J gene TRBJ2-1, with D hard to call. Germline V gene sequence: CDR1 LGHNA, CDR2 YSLEER. CDR3 length equals 14 residues. The germline V and J ends were trimmed by 1 base and 6 bases, with 10 bases remaining between them. CDR3 sequence: CASSQGRISNEQFF. In DNA, the CDR3 is TGCGCCAGCAGCCAAGGTCGTATTTCCAATGAGCAGTTCTTC.

The chain has TRBV29-1 and TRBJ2-7; weak D call: TRBD2 (6 bases). The V gene lost 5 bases and the J gene lost 7 bases, with 24 bases spanning the gap. There are 15 residues in the CDR3. CDR1 is SQVTM, CDR2 ANQGSEA, per germline. This CDR3 reads CSVLEAAGRAWEQYF. The CDR3 coding sequence is TGCAGCGTTCTCGAAGCCGCGGGGCGAGCTTGGGAGCAGTACTTC.

This chain connects TRBV29-1 to TRBJ2-2; 10 bases fit TRBD2. Germline V gene data show CDR1 as SQVTM and CDR2 as ANQGSEA. Trimming removed 7 bases from V and 4 bases from J; junction bases left unmatched: 6. The CDR3 spans 14 residues. In nucleotides, the CDR3 is TGCAGCGCCCTGGGACTAGCGCTCACCGGGGAGCTGTTTTTT. This gives the protein CSALGLALTGELFF.

The chain combines TRBV29-1 with TRBJ1-2; 9 bases line up with TRBD1. The CDR3 totals 15 residues. Germline values: CDR1 SQVTM, CDR2 ANQGSEA. V shed 6 bases, J shed 8 bases, and the junction held 16 bases outside the gene matches. The CDR3: CSVAPGQGVTSGYTF. The CDR3 DNA follows: TGCAGCGTCGCTCCGGGACAGGGAGTTACAAGCGGCTACACCTTC.

The J gene is TRBJ2-2, the V gene TRBV2; D gene unclear. Per the germline V gene, CDR1 is SNHLY and CDR2 is FYNNEI. V lost 7 bases and J lost 6, with 15 bases in between. The CDR3 has 14 residues. CDR3 residues: CASKTFRDAGELFF. The CDR3 DNA reads TGTGCCAGCAAGACATTCCGAGATGCCGGGGAGCTGTTTTTT.

The chain recombines TRBV15 with TRBJ1-2; D remains unclear. Germline V gene data show CDR1 as LNHNV and CDR2 as YYDKDF (reference sequence). V dropped 4 bases and J dropped 5 bases, with 11 bases sitting between them. The CDR3 totals 13 residues. Here the CDR3 DNA reads TGTGCCACCAGCACCGAAGGACGGTATGGCTACACCTTC. This translates into CATSTEGRYGYTF.

V usage is TRBV29-1 and J usage is TRBJ1-2; D gene unclear. Germline CDR1 is SQVTM and CDR2 is ANQGSEA. Trimming took 4 bases from V and 6 from J, leaving 12 bases between them. This CDR3 spans 12 amino acids. The CDR3: CSVVLRENGYTF. CDR3 bases: TGCAGCGTTGTTCTAAGGGAAAATGGCTACACCTTC.

In its sample, this clonotype was seen once. The gene calls are TRBV6-5 and TRBJ2-5, with D perhaps matching TRBD1 (6 bases). The CDR3 covers 14 residues. Germline V gene sequence: CDR1 MNHEY, CDR2 SVGAGI. Trimming cost V 5 bases and J 3 bases, with 13 bases left between them. CDR3 loop: CASSRMDSKETQYF. The CDR3 DNA follows: TGTGCCAGCAGTCGAATGGACAGTAAAGAGACCCAGTACTTC.

This chain connects TRBV5-1 to TRBJ2-7; 11 bases map to TRBD2. The germline gives CDR1 SGHRS, CDR2 YFSETQ. The CDR3 has 16 amino acids. J gave up 0 bases and V 6 bases, and 8 bases lay outside the gene matches. CDR3 nucleotides: TGCGCCAGCACTCAGTCCGGGACTAGCGGCTCCTACGAGCAGTACTTC. This encodes CASTQSGTSGSYEQYF. Drawing the rest from reference TRBV5-1 and TRBJ2-7, the complete variable domain is KAGVTQTPRYLIKTRGQQVTLSCSPISGHRSVSWYQQTPGQGLQFLFEYFSETQRNKGNFPGRFSGRQFSNSRSEMNVSTLELGDSALYLCASTQSGTSGSYEQYFGPGTRLTVT.

The rearrangement joins TRBV24-1 to TRBJ2-1; D is unresolved. The CDR3 consists of 13 residues. Germline V gene data show CDR1 as KGHDR and CDR2 as SFDVKD. Trimming removed 4 bases from V and 4 bases from J, with 7 bases in between. CDR3 sequence (DNA): TGTGCCACCAGTGACGGAGAGTACAATGAGCAGTTCTTC. Its protein product is CATSDGEYNEQFF.

The CDR3 loop is CSGTGGTEAFF. Here the CDR3 DNA reads TGCAGCGGGACAGGGGGCACTGAAGCTTTCTTT. This chain joins TRBV29-1 and TRBJ1-1, with 10 bases identical to TRBD1. The CDR3 is 11 residues long. CDR1 and CDR2 (germline): SQVTM, ANQGSEA. J gave up 4 bases and V 7 bases, and 0 bases lay outside the gene matches.

CDR3 in DNA: TGTGCCAGCAGCCAACTGCGTCCCGAGGCAGCCTACGAGCAGTACTTC. This codes for CASSQLRPEAAYEQYF. The V gene is TRBV4-2, the J gene TRBJ2-7; D is undetermined. The CDR3 spans 16 residues. Germline assignment: CDR1 LGHNA and CDR2 YNFKEQ. Trimming took off 2 bases at V and 2 bases at J, with 16 bases between the two ends.